This T cell receptor (beta chain) is from a study of blood T cell repertoires in COVID-19. Study information: Acute-phase and convalescent COVID-19 samples originated in the United States, Italy and Spain. The cDNA or gDNA used as material had been derived from T cells, B-cell-depleted T cells, or PBMCs.

This clone was seen a few times. Per the original data handling: Reference gene primer amplification yielded estimated nucleated cell counts. Clones were sequenced by immunoSEQ multiplex PCR, and TCRdb holds only the in-frame ones, with some missing. V and J calls and clone size are copied from that table; D and trimming were computed from the DNA. This sample has roughly 140,000 clones, with 65% to 80% found just once. CDR1 is MNHNS, CDR2 SASEGT, per germline. The V end lost 3 bases, the J end lost 0 bases, and 8 bases lay between the germline ends. The CDR3 covers 14 residues. The sample comprised peripheral blood. The clonotype was recovered from a woman aged 60-75 years with acute or convalescent COVID-19. V and J are TRBV6-1 and TRBJ1-1; D is perhaps TRBD1 (6 bases). The CDR3 loop reads CASSDRGMNTEAFF. The CDR3 DNA sequence: TGTGCCAGCAGTGATAGGGGGATGAACACTGAAGCTTTCTTT.